The clone carrying this T cell receptor (beta chain) occurred many times. TCRdb re-called the 5' RACE reads through MiXCR, storing one row per CDR3 protein. The sample records under 350,000 distinct CDR3 sequences, 15% to 20% being singletons. The sample originates from a study of T-cell memory formation after mild COVID-19. The CDR3 sequence is 15 residues long. Germline V gene sequence: CDR1 SGHTA, CDR2 FQGNSA. Trimming stripped 2 bases from V and 2 bases from J, with 13 bases between. This chain uses TRBV7-2 with TRBJ2-7; D tentatively fits TRBD1 or TRBD2 (5 bases each). This TCR was sampled from a man between 18 and 29 years old who had mild COVID-19 (a few samples of this study predate the infection). Cell type and time point are not known. The sequenced sample was PBMCs or a T cell subset sorted from them (not recorded which). Written as DNA, the CDR3 is TGTGCCAGCAGCTTACGAAGGGGACCGACCTACGAGCAGTACGTC. This gives the protein CASSLRRGPTYEQYV.